This T cell receptor beta chain was observed in a study of CD8+ T cells in alopecia areata. After isolation, RNA underwent reverse transcription to generate cDNA as the sequencing template. The data were produced by immunoSEQ multiplex PCR, yet TCRdb's version contains in-frame clones alone and is incomplete. The sample contains 250,000 to 300,000 clones, roughly 60% of which appear only once. Treatment noted: oral pan-JAK inhibitor, 5-10 mg twice daily. Alopecia areata patients had lesional scalp punch biopsies and peripheral blood taken from them. Germline loops: CDR1 LNHDA, CDR2 SQIVND (reference sequence). The CDR3 covers 13 residues. V lost 9 bases to trimming and J lost 9 bases, with 19 bases between them. A remark on this clone: The antigen remains unidentified.

Study-wide points: For lesional scalp, especially alopecia totalis/universalis, clonality was higher than in normal scalp.

The material sequenced was CD4+ T cells sorted from blood, taken at week 24, from a patient treated with tofacitinib. The receptor was isolated from a human donor with alopecia areata. V usage is TRBV19 and J usage is TRBJ2-3; D remains unclear. The CDR3, as DNA: TGTGCCAGCTCACCCGACCCGTTGCGCACGCAGTATTTT. It specifies CASSPDPLRTQYF.